This T cell receptor (beta chain) stems from a study of siplizumab effects on memory and regulatory T cells. Points from the study as a whole: In unstimulated cells, naive T cells appeared more diverse than memory T cells and seemed major alloresponse contributors. Unstimulated subset assignment was obtained for only a minor fraction of alloreactive clones. Fewer alloreactive sequences mapped to unstimulated CD4+ memory cells under siplizumab. Mappable alloreactive CD4+ clones averaged approximately 70% Treg-derived with siplizumab versus 26.9% in controls.

Remarks on this clone: As yet, its antigen is unknown.

The method was immunoSEQ multiplex PCR; TCRdb's version includes in-frame clones alone and lacks a portion of them. The sample yields 100,000 or so clones, roughly nine tenths seen once. The V and J ends lost 6 bases and 4 bases respectively, with 7 bases between them. CDR3 length: 12 amino acids. CDR1 MRHNA and CDR2 SNTAGT come from the germline V gene. The TCR was taken from a human donor in good health. The sequencing sample was made of Tregs sorted from blood. The rearrangement links TRBV6-4 to TRBJ1-5, with unresolved D. DNA for the CDR3: TGTGCCAGCAGCCTCGGGAATCAGCCCCAGCATTTT. This codes for CASSLGNQPQHF.